The rows below give T cell receptor beta chains drawn from one sample of a study of shared clonotypes between healthy human individuals. The protocol was immunoSEQ multiplex PCR, while the TCRdb copy is restricted to in-frame clones and leaves out a portion. The sample holds just under 350,000 clones, around 79% seen once. What was sequenced was memory CD4+ T cells sorted from blood. Receptors originate from a man between 25 and 39 years old in good health. Each CDR3 is given with its conserved first and last residue. The order of the fields is CDR3 DNA, CDR3 protein, J gene, D gene, clone size, V gene. D genes are given only for firm matches. Rows give clone size only sometimes, using once, few, many, or a class for an expanded clone.

DNA: TGTGCCAGCAGTGATACAGGGGTGAACACCGGGGAGCTGTTTTTT
CDR3: CASSDTGVNTGELFF
J: TRBJ2-2
D: TRBD1
size: -
V: TRBV25-1

DNA: TGTGCCAGCAGCATACAGGGGGTCAATCAGCCCCAGCATTTT
CDR3: CASSIQGVNQPQHF
J: TRBJ1-5
D: TRBD1
size: few
V: TRBV5-4

DNA: TGTGCCAGCCTCACAGGGAACTATGGCTACACCTTC
CDR3: CASLTGNYGYTF
J: TRBJ1-2
D: -
size: -
V: TRBV6-6

DNA: TGTGCCAGCAGTTTGGATCAGGGTTTCAATCAGCCCCAGCATTTT
CDR3: CASSLDQGFNQPQHF
J: TRBJ1-5
D: -
size: -
V: TRBV28

DNA: TGTGCCAGCAGTTCTTGGGCCGAGGACACAGATACGCAGTATTTT
CDR3: CASSSWAEDTDTQYF
J: TRBJ2-3
D: -
size: once
V: TRBV28

DNA: TGTGCCAGCAGCTTAGGTACTAGCGGGGACCTTCTACCGAACGAGCAGTACTTC
CDR3: CASSLGTSGDLLPNEQYF
J: TRBJ2-7
D: TRBD2
size: -
V: TRBV7-6

DNA: TGCAGCGTCACCACAGGGTTGGCGCAGTTCTTC
CDR3: CSVTTGLAQFF
J: TRBJ2-1
D: -
size: many
V: TRBV29-1

DNA: TGCGCCAGCAGTTCCGGAGGTGTCGCGGGCAATGAGCAGTTCTTC
CDR3: CASSSGGVAGNEQFF
J: TRBJ2-1
D: -
size: -
V: TRBV5-1

DNA: TGTGCCAGCATATTGGCGGGAAACTACAATGAGCAGTTCTTC
CDR3: CASILAGNYNEQFF
J: TRBJ2-1
D: -
size: -
V: TRBV2

DNA: TGCGCCAGCAGCGCCGACAGGTACGAGCAGTACTTC
CDR3: CASSADRYEQYF
J: TRBJ2-7
D: -
size: -
V: TRBV5-1

DNA: TGCGCCAGCAGCTTGGGTGTCAGAACGGCGATAAAAGACTATGGCTACACCTTC
CDR3: CASSLGVRTAIKDYGYTF
J: TRBJ1-2
D: -
size: many
V: TRBV5-1

DNA: TGCAGCGCCCATCCCGACAGCAACAATGAGCAGTTCTTC
CDR3: CSAHPDSNNEQFF
J: TRBJ2-1
D: -
size: -
V: TRBV29-1

DNA: TGTGCCTGGAGTTCCCCTCTAGCGGGCTGGGGAGATACGCAGTATTTT
CDR3: CAWSSPLAGWGDTQYF
J: TRBJ2-3
D: TRBD2
size: few
V: TRBV30

DNA: TGTGCCAGCAGCCGCAGGGGGCTTAGCTCCTACGAGCAGTACTTC
CDR3: CASSRRGLSSYEQYF
J: TRBJ2-7
D: TRBD1
size: -
V: TRBV7-2

DNA: TGCGCCAGCAGCTTGGGACAGGGCAGTGGCTACACCTTC
CDR3: CASSLGQGSGYTF
J: TRBJ1-2
D: TRBD1
size: -
V: TRBV5-1

DNA: TGTGCCAGCAGGACAGACACAGATACGCAGTATTTT
CDR3: CASRTDTDTQYF
J: TRBJ2-3
D: -
size: many
V: TRBV6-1

DNA: TGTGCCAGCAGTGAAGCTTTTCCGGCCCCGGGAGCTTCCTACGAGCAGTACTTC
CDR3: CASSEAFPAPGASYEQYF
J: TRBJ2-7
D: -
size: -
V: TRBV6-1

DNA: TGCGCCAGCAGCACGCAGACTAGCGGGACAGATACGCAGTATTTT
CDR3: CASSTQTSGTDTQYF
J: TRBJ2-3
D: TRBD2
size: -
V: TRBV5-1

DNA: TGTGCCAGCTCACCGACAGGCAAGAACTATGGCTACACCTTC
CDR3: CASSPTGKNYGYTF
J: TRBJ1-2
D: -
size: -
V: TRBV18

DNA: TGCAGCGTTGAATCTGGGTCAGATACGCAGTATTTT
CDR3: CSVESGSDTQYF
J: TRBJ2-3
D: -
size: -
V: TRBV29-1

DNA: TGTGCCAGCAGTCCCCAAATCGTAGGACAGGGATTCCGGACCGGGGAGCTGTTTTTT
CDR3: CASSPQIVGQGFRTGELFF
J: TRBJ2-2
D: TRBD1
size: -
V: TRBV11-2

DNA: TGTGCCAGCAGCGTTAGCGGGACCTCCTACGAGCAGTACTTC
CDR3: CASSVSGTSYEQYF
J: TRBJ2-7
D: TRBD2
size: -
V: TRBV7-9

DNA: TGCAGCGTCCGGGACTACACCCTCCTTAACACCGGGGAGCTGTTTTTT
CDR3: CSVRDYTLLNTGELFF
J: TRBJ2-2
D: TRBD2
size: once
V: TRBV29-1

DNA: TGTGCCAGCAGCTTAGGAAGAAGAGGCTCGCAGGGAGACGAGCAGTACTTC
CDR3: CASSLGRRGSQGDEQYF
J: TRBJ2-7
D: -
size: -
V: TRBV13

DNA: TGTGCCAGCAGCTTGTTCGCGGGAGGAGTCACAGATACGCAGTATTTT
CDR3: CASSLFAGGVTDTQYF
J: TRBJ2-3
D: TRBD2
size: -
V: TRBV5-6

DNA: TGTGCCAGTAGTACCCCGGGTACCTCCTACGAGCAGTACTTC
CDR3: CASSTPGTSYEQYF
J: TRBJ2-7
D: -
size: -
V: TRBV19

DNA: TGTGCCATCAGTGAGTCTGTTGAAAAACTGTTTTTT
CDR3: CAISESVEKLFF
J: TRBJ1-4
D: -
size: -
V: TRBV10-3

DNA: TGTGCCAGCAGCTTTCGTGCGGTTGGGGGTGGCCAGCATTTT
CDR3: CASSFRAVGGGQHF
J: TRBJ1-5
D: -
size: -
V: TRBV5-5

DNA: TGTGCCAGCAGTGAACGGGGGCTTCAGCCCCAGCATTTT
CDR3: CASSERGLQPQHF
J: TRBJ1-5
D: -
size: -
V: TRBV6-1

DNA: TGTGCCAGCAGCTTAAGGGGGCAGGCGGAGACCCAGTACTTC
CDR3: CASSLRGQAETQYF
J: TRBJ2-5
D: TRBD1
size: once
V: TRBV7-9

DNA: TGTGCCAGCTCACCACTGTCGGGTCCCGAGGGATACGAGCAGTACTTC
CDR3: CASSPLSGPEGYEQYF
J: TRBJ2-7
D: -
size: -
V: TRBV18

DNA: TGTGCCATCAGAGGGCAGGGTTCTAGCGGGAGGTACAATGAGCAGTTCTTC
CDR3: CAIRGQGSSGRYNEQFF
J: TRBJ2-1
D: TRBD2
size: -
V: TRBV10-3

DNA: TGTGCCAGCAGCTCCACTAGATACGAGCAGTACTTC
CDR3: CASSSTRYEQYF
J: TRBJ2-7
D: -
size: once
V: TRBV7-2

DNA: TGTGCCAGCTCACCATCAACCGGGACAGGGTTTGGAAACACCATATATTTT
CDR3: CASSPSTGTGFGNTIYF
J: TRBJ1-3
D: TRBD1
size: -
V: TRBV18

DNA: TGCGCCAGCAGCCAAATGACTAGCGGGAGACCTCACAATGAGCAGTTCTTC
CDR3: CASSQMTSGRPHNEQFF
J: TRBJ2-1
D: TRBD2
size: -
V: TRBV4-1

DNA: TGTGCCAGCAGCTTAAGAGGTTACACCGGGGAGCTGTTTTTT
CDR3: CASSLRGYTGELFF
J: TRBJ2-2
D: -
size: -
V: TRBV7-9

DNA: TGTGCCAGCTCACCACAAGAGACCCAGTACTTC
CDR3: CASSPQETQYF
J: TRBJ2-5
D: -
size: -
V: TRBV18

DNA: TGTGCCAGCAGCTTAGCCGGGACAGGGGGCGTCCTCAACTATGGCTACACCTTC
CDR3: CASSLAGTGGVLNYGYTF
J: TRBJ1-2
D: TRBD1
size: -
V: TRBV7-8

DNA: TGTGCCAGTAGTATAAGGTCCAGGGCGAACACCGGGGAGCTGTTTTTT
CDR3: CASSIRSRANTGELFF
J: TRBJ2-2
D: -
size: few
V: TRBV19

DNA: TGTGCCAGCAGATACAGGGAAGCAGATACGCAGTATTTT
CDR3: CASRYREADTQYF
J: TRBJ2-3
D: -
size: -
V: TRBV27

DNA: TGCGCCAGCAAGCTGGGGAGCACAGATACGCAGTATTTT
CDR3: CASKLGSTDTQYF
J: TRBJ2-3
D: -
size: -
V: TRBV5-1

DNA: TGTGCCACCAGCAGAGACCCCCGAGGGACTAATGAAAAACTGTTTTTT
CDR3: CATSRDPRGTNEKLFF
J: TRBJ1-4
D: -
size: -
V: TRBV15

DNA: TGTGCCTGGAGACTAAAAGGAACCTACGAGCAGTACTTC
CDR3: CAWRLKGTYEQYF
J: TRBJ2-7
D: -
size: -
V: TRBV30

DNA: TGTGCCAGCAGCCCCGGACAGAACTATGGCTACACCTTC
CDR3: CASSPGQNYGYTF
J: TRBJ1-2
D: -
size: -
V: TRBV11-2

DNA: TGTGCCACCAGCAGAGCACAGGGCACTGAAGCTTTCTTT
CDR3: CATSRAQGTEAFF
J: TRBJ1-1
D: -
size: few
V: TRBV15

DNA: TGTGCCATCAGTAGCGGGACTAGCGGGGCCTACGAGCAGTACTTC
CDR3: CAISSGTSGAYEQYF
J: TRBJ2-7
D: TRBD2
size: -
V: TRBV10-3

DNA: TGTGCCAGCGCAGTGGTTGAAGATACGCAGTATTTT
CDR3: CASAVVEDTQYF
J: TRBJ2-3
D: -
size: few
V: TRBV2

DNA: TGTGCCACCAGCAGAGCTTTTAGGAAGGATCTAGCCAAAAACATTCAGTACTTC
CDR3: CATSRAFRKDLAKNIQYF
J: TRBJ2-4
D: -
size: -
V: TRBV15

DNA: TGCAGCGCGGACAGGGAAGTTCGGCCAACTGAAGCTTTCTTT
CDR3: CSADREVRPTEAFF
J: TRBJ1-1
D: TRBD1
size: -
V: TRBV29-1

DNA: TGTGCCAGCAGCTCTGAGCTGAGAGCGGGGCCCTACAATGAGCAGTTCTTC
CDR3: CASSSELRAGPYNEQFF
J: TRBJ2-1
D: TRBD2
size: -
V: TRBV5-6

DNA: TGTGCCAGCAGCTACACCCCCGACATTTACACCGGGGAGCTGTTTTTT
CDR3: CASSYTPDIYTGELFF
J: TRBJ2-2
D: -
size: -
V: TRBV7-9

DNA: TGCGCCAGCAGCGAAACGGACAGGGCCTATGGCTACACCTTC
CDR3: CASSETDRAYGYTF
J: TRBJ1-2
D: TRBD1
size: -
V: TRBV5-1